Listed here are 20 T cell receptor beta chains from one sample, sequenced in a study of T cells in Graves' hyperthyroidism and ophthalmopathy. Researchers took RNA transcripts and amplified the TCR beta CDR3 regions from them. RT-PCR in the first round (using the HTBI primer set) targeted the TCR CDR3. TCRdb reprocessed the multiplex PCR reads with MiXCR, giving one entry per CDR3 protein. The sample lists under 350,000 distinct CDR3 sequences, approximately 26% seen once, with around 28% in the top ten. Sequenced sample: blood. The receptor set was obtained from a man aged 35 to 55 with Graves' hyperthyroidism that later progressed to Graves' ophthalmopathy.

Ten or more counts support this clonotype. The gene calls are TRBV14 and TRBJ2-7, with 14 bases fitting TRBD2. The trim removed 4 bases at V and 0 bases at J, leaving 5 bases unmatched. The CDR3 extends over 17 amino acids. The V gene's germline CDR1 is SGHDN and CDR2 FVKESK. CDR3 sequence reads: CASSPPGTSGSSYEQYF. Written as DNA, the CDR3 is TGTGCCAGCAGCCCGCCTGGGACTAGCGGGAGCTCCTACGAGCAGTACTTC.

This clonotype has a count of ten or more. The chain is built from TRBV19 and TRBJ1-3; 10 bases are shared with TRBD1. V was clipped by 7 bases and J by 2 bases; unmatched bases: 8. The CDR3 runs 16 residues. The germline gives CDR1 LNHDA, CDR2 SQIVND (reference sequence). CDR3 coding DNA: TGTGCCAGTACCAGAGACAGGGGGCTTACTGGAAACACCATATATTTT. It yields the protein CASTRDRGLTGNTIYF.

This clonotype was seen repeatedly, ten times or more. The chain recombines TRBV2 with TRBJ1-2; unclear D gene. The V end was cut by 8 bases, the J end by 4 bases, with 14 bases between. Germline CDR1 reads SNHLY; CDR2 reads FYNNEI. This CDR3 has 13 residues. CDR3 loop: CASREGQSYGYTF. The CDR3, as DNA: TGTGCCAGCCGGGAGGGCCAGAGCTATGGCTACACCTTC.

Only a few counts were recorded for this clonotype. At one of its ends the junction is not consistent with the germline gene, which may arise from a read error. The rearrangement uses TRBV9 and TRBJ1-3; D is unclear. From germline, CDR1 is SGDLS and CDR2 YYNGEE. This CDR3 is built from 17 residues. The CDR3 DNA is TGCGCCAGCAGCTCCTCTATCAATTGGTGCTCTGGAAACACCATATATTTT. It codes for CASSSSINWCSGNTIYF. Looking up the rest from reference TRBV9 and TRBJ1-3 gives the full variable domain: DSGVTQTPKHLITATGQRVTLRCSPRSGDLSVYWYQQSLDQGLQFLIQYYNGEERAKGNILERFSAQQFPDLHSELNLSSLELGDSALYFCASSSSINWCSGNTIYFGEGSWLTVV.

This clonotype came up many times. The gene calls are TRBV12-3 or TRBV12-4 and TRBJ1-2, with TRBD1 as a possible D gene (6 bases). Trimming left V 3 bases short and J 8 bases short, with 16 bases between. The CDR3 runs to 14 residues. The CDR3 reads CASSFSQGSSGYTF. DNA of the CDR3: TGTGCCAGCAGTTTTTCTCAGGGGTCGTCCGGCTACACCTTC.

The table lists this clonotype with many counts. A much larger clone differs from this one at a single base, so this may be a read error. The chain combines TRBV27 with TRBJ1-5; unclear D gene. The CDR3 covers 13 residues. With 4 bases removed from V and 0 bases from J, the gap between germline ends came to 4 bases. Germline CDR1 and CDR2: MNHEY and SMNVEV (reference sequence). The CDR3 is CASSWASNQPQHF. The CDR3 nucleotides are TGTGCCAGCAGTTGGGCTAGCAATCAGCCCCAGCATTTT.

This clonotype has a count of ten or more. The chain employs TRBV27 and TRBJ1-1; no clear D. The V and J ends lost 3 bases and 4 bases respectively, with 9 bases between them. Germline CDR1 reads MNHEY; CDR2 reads SMNVEV (reference sequence). CDR3 length: 13 amino acids. The CDR3 nucleotides are TGTGCCAGCAGTTTCCAGGAGGGCACTGAAGCTTTCTTT. It encodes CASSFQEGTEAFF.

This clonotype was observed at least ten times. The V and J genes are TRBV12-3 or TRBV12-4 and TRBJ2-2, with TRBD1 as a possible D gene (5 bases). With 5 bases removed from V and 7 bases from J, the gap between germline ends came to 11 bases. The CDR3 covers 13 residues. CDR3 in amino acids: CASSPRQGGELFF. The CDR3, as DNA: TGTGCCAGCAGTCCCCGCCAGGGCGGGGAGCTGTTTTTT.

This clonotype was counted at least ten times. V and J are TRBV12-3 or TRBV12-4 and TRBJ2-5; the D call may be TRBD1 or TRBD2 (5 bases each). Trimming removed 3 bases at V and 7 bases at J, with 12 bases between. This CDR3 contains 13 residues. Written as DNA, the CDR3 is TGTGCCAGCAGTTTTGACAATGGGGGGACCCAGTACTTC. Translating it yields CASSFDNGGTQYF.

This clonotype has at least ten counts. The rearrangement joins TRBV7-9 to TRBJ2-5, with 13 positions matching TRBD2. V was pared by 5 bases and J by 5 bases, with 11 bases of the junction left unmatched. The germline V gene encodes CDR1 SEHNR and CDR2 FQNEAQ (reference sequence). The CDR3 totals 17 residues. The CDR3: CASSPSGLAGAQETQYF. CDR3 coding DNA: TGTGCCAGCAGCCCCTCAGGACTAGCGGGAGCTCAGGAGACCCAGTACTTC.

This clonotype occurred many times. The rearrangement uses TRBV2 and TRBJ1-1; TRBD1 agrees at 7 bases. V lost 3 bases, J lost 7 bases, and 2 bases stayed unmatched. CDR3 length: 12 amino acids. Germline V gene lookup returns CDR1 SNHLY and CDR2 FYNNEI. The CDR3 DNA follows: TGTGCCAGCAGTGAGGGACAGCGTGAAGCTTTCTTT. Translated, it gives CASSEGQREAFF. The complete variable domain, with remaining parts taken from reference TRBV2 and TRBJ1-1, reads EPEVTQTPSHQVTQMGQEVILRCVPISNHLYFYWYRQILGQKVEFLVSFYNNEISEKSEIFDDQFSVERPDGSNFTLKIRSTKLEDSAMYFCASSEGQREAFFGQGTRLTVV.

This clonotype was observed a few times. The gene calls are TRBV6-1 and TRBJ1-5; 9 positions match TRBD1. This CDR3 has 16 amino acids. Germline CDR1 is MNHNS and CDR2 is SASEGT. Unmatched junction bases numbered 8, after V lost 5 bases and J lost 3 bases. CDR3 region: CASSRGTGPINQPQHF. The CDR3 coding sequence is TGTGCCAGCAGTAGGGGGACAGGGCCGATCAATCAGCCCCAGCATTTT.

This rearrangement joins TRBV6-2 or TRBV6-3 to TRBJ1-5; 7 bases match TRBD1. J was trimmed by 11 bases and V by 7 bases; bases with no gene match: 20. Germline V gene sequence: CDR1 MNHEY, CDR2 SVGEGT. CDR3 length equals 16 residues. This chain's CDR3 is CASIQASGTVLGAQHF. The CDR3 DNA reads TGTGCCAGCATCCAAGCCTCCGGGACAGTTCTAGGAGCCCAGCATTTT.

The chain employs TRBV20-1 and TRBJ2-2, with a possible D match to TRBD2 (6 bases). Trimming cost V 2 bases and J 6 bases, with 10 bases left between them. This CDR3 is 13 amino acids long. Germline-derived CDR1 and CDR2 are DFQATT and SNEGSKA (reference sequence). DNA for the CDR3: TGCAGTGCTAGAATCGGGAGTGCCGGGGAGCTGTTTTTT. Translated: CSARIGSAGELFF.

This clonotype was found many times. The V call is TRBV6-1, the J call TRBJ2-3; 7 bases agree with TRBD1. J gave up 4 bases and V 6 bases, and 4 bases lay outside the gene matches. There are 13 residues in the CDR3. The germline V gene has CDR1 MNHNS and CDR2 SASEGT. Written as DNA, the CDR3 is TGTGCCAGCAGGAAGACAGGGTCAGATACGCAGTATTTT. Translation gives CASRKTGSDTQYF.

The chain employs TRBV15 and TRBJ2-5; no firm D call. Germline assignment: CDR1 LNHNV and CDR2 YYDKDF (reference sequence). V lost 1 base to trimming and J lost 1 base, with 7 bases between them. The CDR3 consists of 14 residues. DNA for the CDR3: TGTGCCACCAGCAGAGTGGTACGCCAAGAGACCCAGTACTTC. This encodes CATSRVVRQETQYF.

This clonotype has at least ten counts. The V and J genes are TRBV7-2 and TRBJ2-5, with a possible D match to TRBD1 (6 bases). The CDR3 runs 17 residues. Germline assignment: CDR1 SGHTA and CDR2 FQGNSA. The V and J ends lost 5 bases and 3 bases respectively, with 22 bases between them. CDR3 coding DNA: TGTGCCAGCAGCCATCCCCTGGGCTACAGGGTTAAAGAGACCCAGTACTTC. Translated: CASSHPLGYRVKETQYF.

This clonotype was recorded at least ten times. This sequence joins TRBV12-3 or TRBV12-4 and TRBJ1-2; D is perhaps TRBD1 (5 bases). CDR3 length: 14 residues. Trimming took 2 bases from V and 6 from J, leaving 13 bases between them. CDR3 loop: CASSLSRGLDGYTF. CDR3 coding DNA: TGTGCCAGCAGTTTAAGTCGGGGGTTGGATGGCTACACCTTC.

This clonotype was found many times. This sequence joins TRBV10-2 and TRBJ1-5, with 8 nucleotides matching TRBD1. The CDR3 has 15 residues. Germline trimming cut 3 bases from V and 2 bases from J; bases unmatched to any gene: 3. Germline V gene data show CDR1 as WSHSY and CDR2 as SAAADI. DNA of the CDR3: TGCGCCAGCAGTGACACGGGACAGGGCAATCAGCCCCAGCATTTT. Translation: CASSDTGQGNQPQHF.

This clonotype was recorded at least ten times. The rearrangement uses TRBV7-3 and TRBJ2-7; 9 nucleotides line up with TRBD2. Germline lookup yields CDR1 SGHTA and CDR2 FQGTGA. The CDR3 has 15 residues. V gave up 1 base and J gave up 2 bases; unmatched junction bases: 3. In nucleotides, the CDR3 is TGTGCCAGCAGCTTAAGAGCGGGAGGCCCCTACGAGCAGTACTTC. It codes for CASSLRAGGPYEQYF.